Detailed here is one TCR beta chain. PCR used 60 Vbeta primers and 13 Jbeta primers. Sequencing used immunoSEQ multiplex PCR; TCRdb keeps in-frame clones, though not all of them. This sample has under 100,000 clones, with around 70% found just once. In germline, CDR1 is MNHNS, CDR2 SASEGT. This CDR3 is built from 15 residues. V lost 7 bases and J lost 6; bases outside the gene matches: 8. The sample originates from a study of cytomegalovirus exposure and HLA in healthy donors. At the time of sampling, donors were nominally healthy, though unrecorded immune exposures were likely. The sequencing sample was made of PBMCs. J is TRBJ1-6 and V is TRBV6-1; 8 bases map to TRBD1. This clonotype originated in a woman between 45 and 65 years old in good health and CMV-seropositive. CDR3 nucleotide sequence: TGTGCCAGCATTATGACAGGGGCTGGTAATTCACCCCTCCACTTT. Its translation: CASIMTGAGNSPLHF.